Detailed here is one TCR beta chain. The source of the sample is a study of OX40 agonist ivuxolimab in advanced cancers. Study in general: While on treatment, patients had intravenous ivuxolimab at 0.01 to 10 mg/kg every 2 weeks. Averaging about 60 years in age, with a range of roughly 20 to 90, the cohort was about 86% male.

Autoimmune disease history or systemic immunosuppression barred patients. J lost 0 bases, V lost 0 bases, and 3 bases had no gene match. Germline V gives CDR1 SGHNT, CDR2 YYREEE (reference sequence). This CDR3 has 17 amino acids. Profiled with immunoSEQ multiplex PCR; TCRdb holds only in-frame clones, not every one. The sample has 48,000 or so clones, roughly 81% seen once. The specimen comprised CD4+ or CD8+ T cells sorted from blood, sampled in a trial of the OX40 agonist ivuxolimab. The genes are TRBV5-4 and TRBJ1-1, with 12 bases lining up with TRBD1. This receptor was obtained from an adult with an advanced solid tumor such as melanoma, head and neck, liver or kidney cancer. The CDR3 reads CASSLAGTGGMNTEAFF. DNA of the CDR3: TGTGCCAGCAGCTTGGCCGGGACAGGGGGCATGAACACTGAAGCTTTCTTT.